Listed below are T cell receptor beta chains from one sample, sequenced in a study of shared clonotypes between healthy human individuals. Using immunoSEQ multiplex PCR, the repertoire was profiled, and TCRdb retains in-frame clones only, with some absent. The sample has hundreds of thousands of clones, around 96% seen once; the top ten hold roughly 0.1%. Sequenced: naive CD8+ T cells sorted from blood. Every receptor here comes from a woman aged 25 to 39 in good health. Both conserved end residues are part of each CDR3. Size tells how often a clone was seen (once, few, many) or the class of an expanded clone, and some rows leave it out.

size | J | V | CDR3
NA | TRBJ2-7 | TRBV6-5 | CASSETGGTYEQYF
NA | TRBJ2-2 | TRBV28 | CASSPLAGGPPGELFF
NA | TRBJ2-7 | TRBV7-9 | CASSSDRSSYEQYF
NA | TRBJ1-2 | TRBV28 | CASSWLETNYGYTF
NA | TRBJ2-5 | TRBV5-1 | CASSWQSKQETQYF
NA | TRBJ1-4 | TRBV28 | CASSLQGMGEKLFF
NA | TRBJ2-3 | TRBV6-5 | CASSYLTSGRVDTQYF
NA | TRBJ1-4 | TRBV7-9 | CASSHQGAKLFF
NA | TRBJ1-2 | TRBV10-2 | CASNRDDNYGYTF
NA | TRBJ2-1 | TRBV7-8 | CASSLGQGTVNEQFF
NA | TRBJ2-1 | TRBV5-6 | CASSLGGNEQFF
NA | TRBJ2-2 | TRBV7-9 | CASSSLTSGRGTGELFF
NA | TRBJ2-7 | TRBV19 | CASSPRTSGSVRLQYF
NA | TRBJ1-1 | TRBV11-3 | CASSFPGQAFF
NA | TRBJ1-5 | TRBV6-5 | CASSYGPFYSNQPQHF
once | TRBJ1-1 | TRBV6-5 | CASSSVGGRTEAFF
NA | TRBJ2-7 | TRBV28 | CASSLILAGGYEQYF
NA | TRBJ1-2 | TRBV5-1 | CASSPWVNDYGYTF
once | TRBJ2-2 | TRBV5-6 | CASSLVGLAMGGELFF
NA | TRBJ2-3 | TRBV27 | CASSLLGTDTQYF
NA | TRBJ2-3 | TRBV27 | CASSLGGVADTQYF
NA | TRBJ1-2 | TRBV5-1 | CASSLQGLNYGYTF
NA | TRBJ2-1 | TRBV27 | CASRAGVEQFF
NA | TRBJ1-1 | TRBV5-6 | CASSSDREDTEAFF
NA | TRBJ2-3 | TRBV29-1 | CSVLSGRAGTDTQYF
NA | TRBJ2-3 | TRBV28 | CASSLRSGGSTDTQYF
NA | TRBJ2-5 | TRBV4-1 | CASSQENIIAGGQETQYF
NA | TRBJ2-5 | TRBV29-1 | CSVEGGDLEETQYF
NA | TRBJ1-2 | TRBV30 | CAWSGGGYGYTF
NA | TRBJ2-1 | TRBV6-5 | CASRRSGKNEQFF
NA | TRBJ2-5 | TRBV9 | CASSGSPSSRETQYF
NA | TRBJ2-7 | TRBV7-9 | CASSPRGPRTGVAYYEQYF
NA | TRBJ1-1 | TRBV14 | CASSTRPPMNTEAFF